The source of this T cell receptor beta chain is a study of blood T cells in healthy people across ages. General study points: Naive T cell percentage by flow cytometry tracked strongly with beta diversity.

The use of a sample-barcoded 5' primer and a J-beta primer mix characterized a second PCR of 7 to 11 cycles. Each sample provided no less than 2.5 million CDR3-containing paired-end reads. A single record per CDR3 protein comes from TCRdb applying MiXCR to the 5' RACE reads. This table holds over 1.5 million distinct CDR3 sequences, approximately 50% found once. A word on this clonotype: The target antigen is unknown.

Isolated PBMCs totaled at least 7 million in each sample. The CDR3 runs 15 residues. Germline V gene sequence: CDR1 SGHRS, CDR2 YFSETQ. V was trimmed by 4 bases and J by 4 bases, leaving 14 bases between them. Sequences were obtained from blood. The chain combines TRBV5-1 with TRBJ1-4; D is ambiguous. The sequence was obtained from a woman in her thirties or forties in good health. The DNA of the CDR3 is TGCGCCAGCAGCCCCCGAGAAGGCTTTAATGAAAAACTGTTTTTT. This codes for CASSPREGFNEKLFF.